The clone carrying this TCR beta chain appeared a few times. The target antigen is unknown. This sample is part of a study of T cells in Graves' hyperthyroidism and ophthalmopathy. Study conclusions and caveats: Blood also contained most expanded thyroid clonotypes above 0.001. The model made its ophthalmopathy prediction, and onset followed a median roughly six months later.

Aged 18 to 65, the patients had hyperthyroidism that was newly diagnosed and had lasted under 2 months. It was 8.5 to 10 ml of fresh peripheral blood that supplied the PBMCs. The investigators amplified TCR beta CDR3 regions from RNA transcripts. Primed by the HTBI set, a first-round RT-PCR was run on the TCR CDR3. TCRdb ran MiXCR on the multiplex PCR reads and lists one entry per CDR3 protein. The table includes 340,000 or so distinct CDR3 sequences, roughly 21% detected once. Per germline, CDR1 MNHNS and CDR2 SASEGT. V lost 0 bases and J lost 4, with 12 bases in between. CDR3 length equals 15 residues.

The V and J genes are TRBV6-1 and TRBJ1-2; D is perhaps TRBD1 (5 bases). The sample was blood. This receptor was obtained from a woman aged 45-60 years with Graves' hyperthyroidism. CDR3 sequence reads: CASSEAGRVTYGYTF. The CDR3 nucleotides are TGTGCCAGCAGTGAAGCAGGCAGGGTGACCTATGGCTACACCTTC.